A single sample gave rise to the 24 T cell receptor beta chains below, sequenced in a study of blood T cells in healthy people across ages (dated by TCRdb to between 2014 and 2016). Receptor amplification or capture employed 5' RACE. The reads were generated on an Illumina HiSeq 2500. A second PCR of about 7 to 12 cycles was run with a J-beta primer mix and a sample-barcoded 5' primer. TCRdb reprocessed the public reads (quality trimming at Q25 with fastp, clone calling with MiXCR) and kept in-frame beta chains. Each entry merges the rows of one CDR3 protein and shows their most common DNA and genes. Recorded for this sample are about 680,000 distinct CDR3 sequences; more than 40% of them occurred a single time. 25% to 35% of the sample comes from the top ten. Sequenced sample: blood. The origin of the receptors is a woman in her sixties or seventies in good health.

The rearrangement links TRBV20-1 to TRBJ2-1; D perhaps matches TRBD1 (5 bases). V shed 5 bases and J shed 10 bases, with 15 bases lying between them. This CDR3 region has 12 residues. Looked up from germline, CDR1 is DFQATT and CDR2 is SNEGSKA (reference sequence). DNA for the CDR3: TGCAGTGCTGGGGCAGGGTCCCACGAGCAGTTCTTC. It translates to CSAGAGSHEQFF.

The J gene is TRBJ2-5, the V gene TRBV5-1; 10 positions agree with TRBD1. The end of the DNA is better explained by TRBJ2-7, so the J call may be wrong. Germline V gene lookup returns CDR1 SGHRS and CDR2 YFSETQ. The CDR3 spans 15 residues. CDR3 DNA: TGCGCCAGCAGCTTCGGGGGACAGGGGTTCTACGAGCAGTACTTC. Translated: CASSFGGQGFYEQYF.

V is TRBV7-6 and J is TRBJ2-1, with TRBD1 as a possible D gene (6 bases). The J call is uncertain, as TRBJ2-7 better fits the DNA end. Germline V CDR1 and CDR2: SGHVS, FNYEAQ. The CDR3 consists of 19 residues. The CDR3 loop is CASSLVLPAGTGKSYEQYF. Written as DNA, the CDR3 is TGTGCCAGCAGCTTAGTCCTTCCTGCGGGTACAGGGAAATCCTACGAGCAGTACTTC.

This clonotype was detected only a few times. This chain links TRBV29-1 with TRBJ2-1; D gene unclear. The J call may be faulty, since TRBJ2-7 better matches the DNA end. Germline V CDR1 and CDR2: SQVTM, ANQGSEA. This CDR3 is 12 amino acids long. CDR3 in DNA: TGCAGCGTTGATGGGAACTACAATGAGCAGTACTTC. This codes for CSVDGNYNEQYF.

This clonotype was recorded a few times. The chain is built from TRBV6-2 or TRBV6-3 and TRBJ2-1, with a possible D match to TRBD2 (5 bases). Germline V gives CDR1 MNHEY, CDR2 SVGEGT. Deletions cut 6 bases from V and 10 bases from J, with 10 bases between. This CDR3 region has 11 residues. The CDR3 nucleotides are TGTGCCAGCAGCAGCGGACCCGAGCAGTTCTTC. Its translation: CASSSGPEQFF.

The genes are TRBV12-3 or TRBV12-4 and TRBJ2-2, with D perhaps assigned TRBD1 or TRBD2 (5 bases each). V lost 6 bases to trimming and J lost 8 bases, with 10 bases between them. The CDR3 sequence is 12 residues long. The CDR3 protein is CASRGWGGELFF. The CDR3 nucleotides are TGTGCCAGCAGAGGGTGGGGGGGGGAGCTGTTTTTT.

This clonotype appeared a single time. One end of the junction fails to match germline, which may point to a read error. In nucleotides, the CDR3 is TGTGCCATCAGTGATCTAACTAGCGGGAGTAGGACCCCGTACTTC. Its translation: CAISDLTSGSRTPYF. This chain uses TRBV10-3 with TRBJ2-5; 11 nucleotides align to TRBD2. Germline lookup yields CDR1 ENHRY and CDR2 SYGVKD. The CDR3 spans 15 residues.

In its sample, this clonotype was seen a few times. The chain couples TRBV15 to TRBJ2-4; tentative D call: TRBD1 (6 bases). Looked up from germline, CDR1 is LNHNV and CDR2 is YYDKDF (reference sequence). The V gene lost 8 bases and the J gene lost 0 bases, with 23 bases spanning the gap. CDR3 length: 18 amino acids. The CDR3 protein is CATARDTIDLLAKNIQYF. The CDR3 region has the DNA TGTGCCACCGCCCGGGACACGATCGATTTACTAGCCAAAAACATTCAGTACTTC.

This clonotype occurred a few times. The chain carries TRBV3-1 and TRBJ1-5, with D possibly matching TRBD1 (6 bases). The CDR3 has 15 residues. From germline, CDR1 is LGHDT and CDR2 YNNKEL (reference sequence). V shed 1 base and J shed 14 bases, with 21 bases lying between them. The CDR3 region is CASSQGTATSNGKHF. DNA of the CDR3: TGTGCCAGCAGCCAAGGGACAGCAACCTCGAATGGCAAGCATTTT. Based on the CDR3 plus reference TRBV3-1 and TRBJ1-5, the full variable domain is DTAVSQTPKYLVTQMGNDKSIKCEQNLGHDTMYWYKQDSKKFLKIMFSYNNKELIINETVPNRFSPKSPDKAHLNLHINSLELGDSAVYFCASSQGTATSNGKHFGDGTRLSIL.

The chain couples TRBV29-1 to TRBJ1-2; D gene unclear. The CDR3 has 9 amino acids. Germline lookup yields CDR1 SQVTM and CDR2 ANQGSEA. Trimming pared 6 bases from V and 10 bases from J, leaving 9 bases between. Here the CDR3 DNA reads TGCAGCGTCGATTCGGACTACACCTTC. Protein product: CSVDSDYTF.

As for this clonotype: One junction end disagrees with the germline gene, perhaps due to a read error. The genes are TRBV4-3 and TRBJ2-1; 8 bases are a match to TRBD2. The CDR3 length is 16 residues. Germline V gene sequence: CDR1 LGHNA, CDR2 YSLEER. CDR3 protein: CASSQDTSGGYNEQFF. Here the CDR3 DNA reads TGCGCCAGCAGCCAAGATACAAGCGGGGGCTACAACGAGCAGTTCTTC.

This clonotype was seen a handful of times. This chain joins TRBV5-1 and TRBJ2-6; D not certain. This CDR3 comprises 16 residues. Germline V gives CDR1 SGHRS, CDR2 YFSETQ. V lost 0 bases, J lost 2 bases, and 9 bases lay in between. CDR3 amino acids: CASSLAAVTGANVLTF. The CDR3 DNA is TGCGCCAGCAGCTTGGCCGCGGTAACTGGGGCCAACGTCCTGACTTTC.

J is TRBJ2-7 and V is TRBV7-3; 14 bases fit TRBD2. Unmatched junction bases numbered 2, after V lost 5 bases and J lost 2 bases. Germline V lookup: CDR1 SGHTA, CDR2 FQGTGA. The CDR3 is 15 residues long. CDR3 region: CASSMGLAGAYEQYF. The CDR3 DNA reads TGTGCCAGCAGCATGGGACTAGCGGGAGCCTACGAGCAGTACTTC.

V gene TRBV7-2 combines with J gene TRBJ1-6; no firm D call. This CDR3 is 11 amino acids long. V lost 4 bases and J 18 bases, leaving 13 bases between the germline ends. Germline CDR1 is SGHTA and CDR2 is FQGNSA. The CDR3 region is CASSSGSAPHF. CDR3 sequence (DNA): TGTGCCAGCAGCTCGGGGTCGGCCCCCCACTTT.

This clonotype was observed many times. The CDR3 nucleotides are TGCAGCGTGGCCGGAGGGGAGAGCTCCTACGAGCAGTACTTC. This encodes CSVAGGESSYEQYF. This chain links TRBV29-1 with TRBJ2-7; D perhaps matches TRBD2 (6 bases). Germline V CDR1 and CDR2: SQVTM, ANQGSEA. This CDR3 region has 14 residues. V lost 6 bases to trimming and J lost 0 bases, with 15 bases between them.

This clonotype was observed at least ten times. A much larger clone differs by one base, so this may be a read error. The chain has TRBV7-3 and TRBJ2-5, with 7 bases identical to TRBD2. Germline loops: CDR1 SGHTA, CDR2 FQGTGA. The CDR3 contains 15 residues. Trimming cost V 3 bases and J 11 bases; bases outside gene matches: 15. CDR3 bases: TGTGCCAGCAGCTTTCACGGGACTATTCTCAATGAGCAGTACTTC. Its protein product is CASSFHGTILNEQYF.

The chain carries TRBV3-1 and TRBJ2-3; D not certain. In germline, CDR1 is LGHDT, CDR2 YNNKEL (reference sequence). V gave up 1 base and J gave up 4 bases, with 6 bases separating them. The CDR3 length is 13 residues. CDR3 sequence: CASSQGWADTQYF. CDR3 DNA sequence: TGTGCCAGCAGCCAAGGCTGGGCAGATACGCAGTATTTT.

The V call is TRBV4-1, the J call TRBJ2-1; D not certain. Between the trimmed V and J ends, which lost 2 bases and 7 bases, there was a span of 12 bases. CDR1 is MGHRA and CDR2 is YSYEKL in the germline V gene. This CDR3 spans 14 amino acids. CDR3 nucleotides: TGCGCCAGCAGCCAAATGGCGAGTAGGAATGAGCAGTTCTTC. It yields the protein CASSQMASRNEQFF.

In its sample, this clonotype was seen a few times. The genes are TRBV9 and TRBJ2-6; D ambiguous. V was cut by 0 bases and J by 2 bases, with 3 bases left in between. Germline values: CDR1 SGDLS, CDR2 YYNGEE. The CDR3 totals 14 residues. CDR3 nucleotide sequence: TGTGCCAGCAGCGTAGAGCCTGGGGCCAACGTCCTGACTTTC. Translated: CASSVEPGANVLTF.

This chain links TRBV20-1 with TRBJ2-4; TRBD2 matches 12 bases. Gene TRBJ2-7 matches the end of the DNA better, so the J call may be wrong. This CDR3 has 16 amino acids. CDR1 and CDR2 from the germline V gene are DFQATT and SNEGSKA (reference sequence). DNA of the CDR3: TGCAGTGCTAGAGGGTGGCTAGCGGGAGGGTCGGGCGAGCAGTACTTC. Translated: CSARGWLAGGSGEQYF.

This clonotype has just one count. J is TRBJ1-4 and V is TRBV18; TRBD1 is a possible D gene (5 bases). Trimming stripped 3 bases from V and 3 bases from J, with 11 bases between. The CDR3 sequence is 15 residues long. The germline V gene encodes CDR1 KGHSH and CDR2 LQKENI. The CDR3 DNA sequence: TGTGCCAGCTCACCTTCGGGACGCCCTAATGAAAAACTGTTTTTT. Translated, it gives CASSPSGRPNEKLFF. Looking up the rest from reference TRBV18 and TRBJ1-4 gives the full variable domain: NAGVMQNPRHLVRRRGQEARLRCSPMKGHSHVYWYRQLPEEGLKFMVYLQKENIIDESGMPKERFSAEFPKEGPSILRIQQVVRGDSAAYFCASSPSGRPNEKLFFGSGTQLSVL.

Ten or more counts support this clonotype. The chain's CDR3 is CSARDYSSYEQYF. The CDR3 DNA reads as TGCAGTGCGAGGGACTACAGCTCCTACGAGCAGTACTTC. The J gene is TRBJ2-7, the V gene TRBV20-1; 7 nucleotides agree with TRBD2. The CDR3 consists of 13 residues. The germline gives CDR1 DFQATT, CDR2 SNEGSKA (reference sequence). After removal of 6 bases from V and 0 bases from J, the junction contained 5 bases not matched to a gene.

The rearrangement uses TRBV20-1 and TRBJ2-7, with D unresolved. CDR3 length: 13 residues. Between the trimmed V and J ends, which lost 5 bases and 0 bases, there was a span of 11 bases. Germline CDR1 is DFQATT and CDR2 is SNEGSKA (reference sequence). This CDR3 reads CSASTRSSYEQYF. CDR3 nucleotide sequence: TGCAGTGCTTCTACCAGGAGCTCCTACGAGCAGTACTTC.

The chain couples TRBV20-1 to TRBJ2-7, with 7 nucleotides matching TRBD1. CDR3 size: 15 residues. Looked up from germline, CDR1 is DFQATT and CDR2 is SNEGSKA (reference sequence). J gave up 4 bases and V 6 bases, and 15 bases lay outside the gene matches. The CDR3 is CSAHPPGGIKYEQYF. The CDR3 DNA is TGCAGTGCCCACCCGCCAGGGGGTATTAAGTACGAGCAGTACTTC.